This TCR beta chain was recorded in a study of blood T cell repertoires in COVID-19. TCRdb's table, derived via immunoSEQ multiplex PCR, lists solely in-frame clones and lacks some. The data contain about 210,000 clones, 70% to 90% of them singletons. Germline assignment: CDR1 SGHDT and CDR2 YYEEEE. V lost 2 bases to trimming and J lost 4 bases; unmatched junction nucleotides: 7. The CDR3 length is 16 residues. The rearrangement joins TRBV5-6 to TRBJ1-4, with 8 bases identical to TRBD1. Sequences were obtained from peripheral blood. The TCR comes from a man aged 40-49 years with acute or convalescent COVID-19. For the CDR3, the DNA is TGTGCCAGCAGCTTCTTCGGGACAGGAGTTAATGAAAAACTGTTTTTT. Its protein product is CASSFFGTGVNEKLFF.